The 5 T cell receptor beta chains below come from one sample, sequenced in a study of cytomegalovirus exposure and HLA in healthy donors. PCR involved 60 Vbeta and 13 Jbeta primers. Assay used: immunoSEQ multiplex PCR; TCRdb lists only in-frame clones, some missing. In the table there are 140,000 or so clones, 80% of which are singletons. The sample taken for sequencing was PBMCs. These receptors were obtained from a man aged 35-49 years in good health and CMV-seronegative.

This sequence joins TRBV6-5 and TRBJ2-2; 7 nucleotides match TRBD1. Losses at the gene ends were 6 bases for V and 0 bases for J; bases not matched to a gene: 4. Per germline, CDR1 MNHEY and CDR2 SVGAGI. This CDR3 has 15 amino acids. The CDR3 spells CASRADRANTGELFF. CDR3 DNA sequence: TGTGCCAGCAGAGCAGACAGGGCGAACACCGGGGAGCTGTTTTTT.

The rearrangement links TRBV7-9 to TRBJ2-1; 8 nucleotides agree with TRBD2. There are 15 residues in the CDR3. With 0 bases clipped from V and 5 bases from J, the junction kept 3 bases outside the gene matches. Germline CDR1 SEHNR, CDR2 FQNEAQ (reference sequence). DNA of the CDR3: TGTGCCAGCAGCTTAGCGGCGGGGGGTAACAATGAGCAGTTCTTC. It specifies CASSLAAGGNNEQFF.

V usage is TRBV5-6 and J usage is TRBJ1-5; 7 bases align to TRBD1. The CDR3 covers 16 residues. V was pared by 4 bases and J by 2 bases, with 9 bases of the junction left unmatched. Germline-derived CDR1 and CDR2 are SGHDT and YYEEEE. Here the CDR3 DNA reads TGTGCCAGCAGCCTTAGGGGGCAGGGAGGCAATCAGCCCCAGCATTTT. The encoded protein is CASSLRGQGGNQPQHF.

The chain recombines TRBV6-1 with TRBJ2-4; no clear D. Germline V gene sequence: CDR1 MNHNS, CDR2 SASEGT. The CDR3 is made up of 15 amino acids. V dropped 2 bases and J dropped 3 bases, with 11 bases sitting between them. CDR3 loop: CASSEIFTDKNIQYF. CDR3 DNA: TGTGCCAGCAGTGAAATCTTCACAGACAAAAACATTCAGTACTTC.

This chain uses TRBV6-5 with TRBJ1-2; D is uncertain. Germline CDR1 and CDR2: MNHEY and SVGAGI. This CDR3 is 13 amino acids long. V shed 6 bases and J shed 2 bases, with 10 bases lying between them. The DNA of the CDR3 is TGTGCCAGCAGATTAGACGGGAACTATGGCTACACCTTC. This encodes CASRLDGNYGYTF.